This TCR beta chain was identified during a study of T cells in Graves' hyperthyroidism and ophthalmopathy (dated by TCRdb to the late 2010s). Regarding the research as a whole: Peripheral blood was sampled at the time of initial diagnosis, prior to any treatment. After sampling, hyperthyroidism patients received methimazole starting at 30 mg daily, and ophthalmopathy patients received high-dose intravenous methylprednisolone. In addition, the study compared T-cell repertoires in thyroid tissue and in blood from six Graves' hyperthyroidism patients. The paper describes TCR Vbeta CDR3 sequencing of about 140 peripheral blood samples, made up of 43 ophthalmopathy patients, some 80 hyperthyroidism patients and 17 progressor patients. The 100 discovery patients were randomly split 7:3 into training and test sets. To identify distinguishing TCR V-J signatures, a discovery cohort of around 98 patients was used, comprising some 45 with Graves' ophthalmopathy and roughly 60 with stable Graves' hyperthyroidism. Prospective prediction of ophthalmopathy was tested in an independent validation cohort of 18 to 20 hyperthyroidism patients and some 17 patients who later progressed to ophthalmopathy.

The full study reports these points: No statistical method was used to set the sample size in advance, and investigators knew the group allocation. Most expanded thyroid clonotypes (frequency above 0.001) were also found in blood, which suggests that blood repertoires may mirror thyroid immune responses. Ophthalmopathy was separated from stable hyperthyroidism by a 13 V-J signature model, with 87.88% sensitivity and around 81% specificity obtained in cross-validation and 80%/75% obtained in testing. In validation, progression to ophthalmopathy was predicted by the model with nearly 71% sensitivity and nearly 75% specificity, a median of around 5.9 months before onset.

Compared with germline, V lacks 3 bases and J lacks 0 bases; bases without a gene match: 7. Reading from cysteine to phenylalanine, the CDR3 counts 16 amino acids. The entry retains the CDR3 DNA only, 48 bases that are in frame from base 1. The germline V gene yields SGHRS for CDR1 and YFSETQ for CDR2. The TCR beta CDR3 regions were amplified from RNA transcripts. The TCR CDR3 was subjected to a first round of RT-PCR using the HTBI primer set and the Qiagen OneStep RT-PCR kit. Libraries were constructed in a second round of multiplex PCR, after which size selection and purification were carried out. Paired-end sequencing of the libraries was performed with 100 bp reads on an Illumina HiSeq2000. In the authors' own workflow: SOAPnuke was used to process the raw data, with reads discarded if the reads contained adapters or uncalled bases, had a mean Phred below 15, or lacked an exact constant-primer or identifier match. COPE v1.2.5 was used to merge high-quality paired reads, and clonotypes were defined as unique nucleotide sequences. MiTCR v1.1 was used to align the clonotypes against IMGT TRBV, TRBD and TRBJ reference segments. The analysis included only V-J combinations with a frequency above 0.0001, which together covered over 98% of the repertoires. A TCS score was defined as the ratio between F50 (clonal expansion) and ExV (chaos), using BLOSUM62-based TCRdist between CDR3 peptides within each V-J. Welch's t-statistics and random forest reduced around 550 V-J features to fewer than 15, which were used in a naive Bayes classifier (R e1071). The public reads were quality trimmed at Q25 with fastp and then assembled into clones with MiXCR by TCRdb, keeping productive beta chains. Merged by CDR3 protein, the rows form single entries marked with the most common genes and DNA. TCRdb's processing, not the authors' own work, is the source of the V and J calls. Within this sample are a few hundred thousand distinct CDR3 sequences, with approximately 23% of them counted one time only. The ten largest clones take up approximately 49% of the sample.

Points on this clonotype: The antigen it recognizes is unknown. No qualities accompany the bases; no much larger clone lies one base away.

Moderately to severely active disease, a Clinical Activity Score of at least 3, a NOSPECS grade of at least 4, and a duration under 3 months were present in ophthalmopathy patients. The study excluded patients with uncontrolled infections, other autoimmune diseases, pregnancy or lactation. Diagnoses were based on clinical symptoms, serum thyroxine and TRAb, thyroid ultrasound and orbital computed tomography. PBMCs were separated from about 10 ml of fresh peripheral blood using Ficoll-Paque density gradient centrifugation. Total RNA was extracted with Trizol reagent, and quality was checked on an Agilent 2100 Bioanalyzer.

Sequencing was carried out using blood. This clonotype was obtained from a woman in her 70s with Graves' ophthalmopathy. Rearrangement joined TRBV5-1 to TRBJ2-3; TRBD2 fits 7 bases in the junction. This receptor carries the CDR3 CASSWRGGSSTDTQYF. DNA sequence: TGCGCCAGCAGCTGGAGGGGAGGGTCTAGCACAGATACGCAGTATTTT.